These T cell receptor beta chains were read from a single sample in a study of cytomegalovirus exposure and HLA in healthy donors. Generated by immunoSEQ multiplex PCR, the TCRdb table keeps only in-frame clones and is missing some. The profile shows 150,000 to 200,000 clones, more than 75% of them singletons. The sequencing input was PBMCs. The origin of the receptors is a man between 18 and 35 years old in good health and CMV-seropositive. The CDR3 runs from the conserved cysteine through the conserved F or W. The D gene is left open where the match is weak. Clone size is shown for a subset of rows, as once, few, many or a class of expanded clone.

v_gene,j_gene,d_gene,abundance,CDR3aa,CDR3nt
TRBV6-6,TRBJ1-1,NA,NA,CASSYPRGSTEAFF,TGTGCCAGCAGTTACCCACGGGGGAGCACTGAAGCTTTCTTT
TRBV2,TRBJ1-2,TRBD1,NA,CASTQGQGGYYGYTF,TGTGCCAGCACCCAAGGACAGGGGGGTTACTATGGCTACACCTTC
TRBV27,TRBJ1-1,TRBD1,few,CASSPGTGGEGTEAFF,TGTGCCAGCAGTCCAGGGACAGGGGGCGAAGGCACTGAAGCTTTCTTT
TRBV27,TRBJ2-7,NA,NA,CASSFSSRLEQYF,TGTGCCAGCAGTTTCTCTTCACGACTAGAGCAGTACTTC
TRBV7-2,TRBJ1-3,TRBD1,NA,CASIQERDRTRNTIYF,TGTGCCAGCATCCAAGAAAGGGACAGGACAAGAAACACCATATATTTT
TRBV9,TRBJ2-3,TRBD2,NA,CASSLSAGVRADTQYF,TGTGCCAGCAGCCTATCAGCGGGAGTTAGGGCAGATACGCAGTATTTT
TRBV19,TRBJ2-2,NA,once,CASSAYQQGTGELFF,TGTGCCAGTAGTGCTTACCAACAGGGTACCGGGGAGCTGTTTTTT
TRBV11-2,TRBJ1-2,TRBD1,NA,CASSLDGTGAYTF,TGTGCCAGCAGCTTAGATGGGACAGGGGCCTACACCTTC
TRBV7-7,TRBJ2-6,TRBD2,NA,CASSLSGSDVLTF,TGTGCTAGCAGCCTTAGCGGGAGCGACGTCCTGACTTTC
TRBV7-3,TRBJ2-3,TRBD1,many,CASSQGQITDTQYF,TGTGCCAGCAGCCAGGGACAGATCACAGATACGCAGTATTTT
TRBV23-1,TRBJ1-1,TRBD1,once,CARGGTVNTEAFF,TGCGCCAGAGGGGGGACAGTGAACACTGAAGCTTTCTTT
TRBV29-1,TRBJ2-1,TRBD2,NA,CSVEGQRDAIKPYNEQFF,TGCAGCGTTGAAGGCCAGCGGGATGCAATTAAGCCCTACAATGAGCAGTTCTTC
TRBV5-1,TRBJ2-2,NA,NA,CASSLSTTTTGELFF,TGCGCCAGCAGCTTGAGCACTACCACCACCGGGGAGCTGTTTTTT
TRBV7-9,TRBJ2-7,NA,NA,CASSPGHGEVQQYF,TGTGCCAGCAGCCCGGGACACGGTGAGGTCCAGCAGTACTTC
TRBV5-4,TRBJ2-7,TRBD1,NA,CASSPGRTGGFRTSF,TGTGCCAGCAGCCCAGGAAGGACAGGGGGATTCAGAACTTCTTTC
TRBV28,TRBJ2-5,NA,NA,CASEGIVKETQYF,TGTGCCAGCGAGGGTATAGTCAAAGAGACCCAGTACTTC
TRBV12-5,TRBJ1-2,TRBD1,NA,CASGLVGTGPYLGYGYTF,TGTGCTAGTGGTCTCGTTGGGACAGGCCCTTACTTGGGCTATGGCTACACCTTC
TRBV6-1,TRBJ1-4,NA,NA,CASSGDGGGEKLFF,TGTGCCAGCAGTGGAGACGGAGGTGGGGAAAAACTGTTTTTT
TRBV7-2,TRBJ2-7,NA,NA,CASSLIAAGPYEQYF,TGTGCCAGCAGCTTAATCGCGGCCGGTCCCTACGAGCAGTACTTC
TRBV5-1,TRBJ1-2,NA,NA,CASSLLPADYGYTF,TGCGCCAGCAGCCTCCTCCCGGCGGACTATGGCTACACCTTC
TRBV6-1,TRBJ2-7,TRBD1,NA,CASGDRRFYEQYF,TGTGCCAGCGGGGACAGGCGGTTCTACGAGCAGTACTTC
TRBV6-5,TRBJ2-7,TRBD1,NA,CASSYSSGTGTYEQYF,TGTGCCAGCAGTTACTCCTCCGGGACAGGGACCTACGAGCAGTACTTC
TRBV7-2,TRBJ2-7,TRBD1,NA,CASSQGQGADEQYF,TGTGCCAGCAGCCAGGGACAGGGGGCGGATGAGCAGTACTTC
TRBV5-6,TRBJ1-1,NA,NA,CASSLGRRRNTEAFF,TGTGCCAGCAGCTTAGGTAGGCGGAGGAACACTGAAGCTTTCTTT
TRBV23-1,TRBJ1-5,NA,NA,CASSQSLDSRYQPQHF,TGCGCCAGCAGTCAATCGTTGGACAGCAGGTATCAGCCCCAGCATTTT
TRBV7-2,TRBJ2-5,TRBD2,NA,CASSLIAGAPQETQYF,TGTGCCAGCAGCTTAATAGCGGGAGCCCCCCAAGAGACCCAGTACTTC
TRBV5-6,TRBJ2-2,TRBD1,NA,CASSLGQAARGELFF,TGTGCCAGCAGCTTAGGACAGGCTGCACGGGGGGAGCTGTTTTTT
TRBV30,TRBJ1-2,TRBD1,once,CAWLDRVSYTF,TGTGCCTGGCTGGACAGGGTTAGCTACACCTTC
TRBV20-1,TRBJ2-7,NA,NA,CSALQGYEQYF,TGCAGTGCTTTACAGGGCTACGAGCAGTACTTC
TRBV4-3,TRBJ2-3,TRBD2,NA,CASSQLAGSTDTQYF,TGCGCCAGCAGCCAATTAGCGGGGAGCACAGATACGCAGTATTTT
TRBV7-2,TRBJ1-1,NA,NA,CASSSQAKAFF,TGTGCCAGCAGCTCTCAGGCGAAAGCTTTCTTT